This T cell receptor (beta chain) was retrieved from a study of blood T cell repertoires in COVID-19. The CDR3 consists of 15 residues. Deletions cut 1 base from V and 7 bases from J, with 13 bases between. Germline V gene data show CDR1 as SGHNT and CDR2 as YENEEA. Clones were read by immunoSEQ multiplex PCR, and TCRdb kept only the in-frame ones, dropping some. The sample has approximately 490,000 clones, approximately 86% seen once. The sequence came from a woman between 55 and 75 years old who had recovered from COVID-19. The sequencing sample was made of PBMCs or T cells enriched from blood (not recorded which). V is TRBV11-3 and J is TRBJ2-2; D is uncertain. This CDR3 reads CASSLVASSFGELFF. DNA of the CDR3: TGTGCCAGCAGCTTAGTGGCTAGTAGTTTCGGGGAGCTGTTTTTT.